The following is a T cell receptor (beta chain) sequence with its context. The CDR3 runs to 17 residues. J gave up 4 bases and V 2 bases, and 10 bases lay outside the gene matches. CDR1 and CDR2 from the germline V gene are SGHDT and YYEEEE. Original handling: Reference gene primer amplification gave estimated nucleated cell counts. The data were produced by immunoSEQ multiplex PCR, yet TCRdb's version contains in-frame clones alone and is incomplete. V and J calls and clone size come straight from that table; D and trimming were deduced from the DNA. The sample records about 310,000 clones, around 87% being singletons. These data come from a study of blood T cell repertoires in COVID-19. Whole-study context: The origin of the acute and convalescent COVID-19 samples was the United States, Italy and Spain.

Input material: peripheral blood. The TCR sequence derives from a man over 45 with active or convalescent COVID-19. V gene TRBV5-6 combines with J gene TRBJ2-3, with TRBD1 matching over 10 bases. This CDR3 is CASSFPRQGADADTQYF. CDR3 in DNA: TGTGCCAGCAGCTTTCCTCGACAGGGGGCGGACGCAGATACGCAGTATTTT.